This entry describes one TCR beta chain. In this sample, this clonotype turned up many times. This receptor's antigen is unknown. No per-base quality is available; no much larger clone lies one base away. The treatment or condition label corresponds to: live attenuated yellow fever vaccine strain. PBMCs were isolated from peripheral blood using a standard Ficoll-Paque protocol. Dynabeads CD4 and CD8 positive selection kits were used to isolate CD4 and CD8 T-cell fractions. TriZol was used to extract RNA from bulk PBMCs, CD4 and CD8 fractions, and dextramer-positive and dextramer-negative fractions. The cysteine opens and the phenylalanine closes a CDR3 of 16 amino acids. Only the CDR3 DNA stays, 48 bases, in frame from base 1. V and J are truncated by 4 bases and 0 bases respectively, leaving an intervening sequence of 13 bases. CDR1 and CDR2 (MNHEY, SVGAGI) derive from the germline V gene. The sample belongs to a study of T cells after yellow fever vaccination (dated by TCRdb to the late 2010s). Notes on the research overall: The SMART-Seq v4 Ultra Low Input RNA kit was used to prepare libraries from fractions with low cell numbers. To follow T-cell clones before and after both primary and booster YFV17D yellow fever vaccination, bulk TCR alpha and beta repertoires underwent longitudinal sequencing. Blood samples were taken at several timepoints before and after primary and secondary immunization, and bulk PBMC replicates and cell subsets were isolated. Two healthy male donors made up the cohort, one aged 18 to 30 years and the other aged 30 to 40 years.

What the study reported, not specific to this receptor: Most clones expanded after primary vaccination (almost 97% of CD4 and around nine tenths of CD8) were re-detected after the booster, suggesting that broad memory maintenance occurred. FACS-sorted repertoires could contain abundant contaminating clonotypes from the bulk population, so computational filtering was required. A small share of clonotypes occurred in both CD4 and CD8 compartments, likely arising from convergent recombination. The secondary T-cell response was found to be weaker but faster than the primary response, with a peak reached on day 5 rather than on day 15. The study included only two donors, which limits how far the findings can be generalized.

TCR cDNA was synthesized by 5'RACE template switching, which introduced a universal primer site and unique molecular identifiers. Priming for cDNA synthesis came from both the TCR alpha and TCR beta constant segments. Library amplification involved two PCR steps, and the second step added sample barcodes and sequencing adapters. Sequencing of the libraries was done on either Illumina HiSeq 2500 (2x100 bp) or NovaSeq (2x150 bp). The published analysis was carried out like this. MIGEC was used to demultiplex reads and collapse the reads into UMI consensus sequences, and MiXCR was used for V(D)J alignment. Clonotypes responding to the vaccine were identified with edgeR on replicate PBMC samples, with the criteria of FDR below 0.01 and a log2 fold change above 5 up to day 15. Bulk clonotypes were assigned CD4 or CD8 identity according to which sequenced CD4 or CD8 repertoire held them at higher abundance. The public reads were run again by TCRdb, first through fastp at Q25 and then through MiXCR, and only productive beta chains were kept. Rows merge per CDR3 protein into single entries with the most common DNA and genes. TCRdb, not the authors, supplied the V and J calls. The sample includes about 140,000 distinct CDR3 sequences, with about 7% observed a single time. Under 0.7% of the sample is held by the ten biggest clonotypes.

The rearranged chain carries TRBV6-5 and TRBJ2-4; D gene: possibly TRBD2, on 5 matching bases. This sample comprised CD4+ T cells sorted from PBMCs, obtained 10 days after the yellow fever booster vaccination. The clonotype was recovered from a man aged 25 to 40 who received the YFV17D yellow fever vaccine. CDR3 sequence: CASSSPDGVAKNIQYF. The DNA is TGTGCCAGCAGTTCCCCGGACGGGGTAGCCAAAAACATTCAGTACTTC.